This T cell receptor (beta chain) comes out of a study of identical twins. General study findings and limits: High-abundance cord blood beta clonotypes had fewer insertions; memory repertoires showed none. An excess of low generation probability was shown by twin-shared out-of-frame alpha sequences.

A word on this clonotype: Its antigen is undetermined.

Template switching introduced a universal primer site, and the cDNA bore unique molecular identifiers. Via MiXCR, TCRdb re-called the 5' RACE reads, giving one row per CDR3 protein. This sample carries about 330,000 distinct CDR3 sequences, roughly an eighth of them seen once, and the ten largest clones take 7.2%. The CDR3 has 16 residues. Germline lookup yields CDR1 SEHNR and CDR2 FQNEAQ (reference sequence). The germline V and J ends were trimmed by 8 bases and 3 bases, with 22 bases remaining between them. This same sample was also part of a study on yellow fever vaccine responses in identical twins.

Material for sequencing was CD8+ T cells sorted from blood. The receptor was derived from a woman aged 18-29 years in good health. J is TRBJ2-5 and V is TRBV7-9; D tentatively reads TRBD1 or TRBD2 (5 bases each). CDR3 protein: CASRLGPLAAEETQYF. For the CDR3, the DNA is TGTGCCAGCCGGTTGGGACCCTTAGCCGCGGAAGAGACCCAGTACTTC.